Sequencing of this T cell receptor (beta chain) was carried out in a study of T cells in Graves' hyperthyroidism and ophthalmopathy (dated by TCRdb to 2018 to 2020). Looking at the study overall: Peripheral blood samples were taken at the time of initial diagnosis, prior to any treatment. The 100 discovery patients were randomly split 7:3 into training and test sets. In addition, the study compared T-cell repertoires in thyroid tissue and in blood from about 6 Graves' hyperthyroidism patients. After blood sampling, hyperthyroidism patients were treated with methimazole at a starting dose of 30 mg daily, and ophthalmopathy patients were treated with high-dose intravenous methylprednisolone. To identify distinguishing TCR V-J signatures, a discovery cohort of around 100 patients was used, comprising 40 to 45 with Graves' ophthalmopathy and approximately 57 with stable Graves' hyperthyroidism. According to the paper, TCR Vbeta CDR3 sequencing was carried out on 135 peripheral blood samples, which came from about 45 ophthalmopathy, around 75 hyperthyroidism and roughly 17 progressor patients. Whether ophthalmopathy could be predicted prospectively was tested in an independent validation cohort made up of roughly 19 hyperthyroidism patients plus 17 patients who later progressed to ophthalmopathy.

What the study reported, not specific to this receptor: Most expanded thyroid clonotypes (frequency above 0.001) were also found in blood, which suggests that blood repertoires may mirror thyroid immune responses. Ophthalmopathy was separated from stable hyperthyroidism by a 13 V-J signature model, with 85% to 90% sensitivity and approximately 81% specificity obtained in cross-validation and 80%/75% obtained in testing. In validation, the model predicted progression to ophthalmopathy a median of about 6 months before onset, with approximately 70% sensitivity and around 76% specificity. Sample size was not statistically predetermined, and blinding of investigators to group allocation was not performed.

In the ophthalmopathy patients, disease was moderately to severely active, with a Clinical Activity Score of 3 or more, a NOSPECS grade of 4 or more, and a duration of less than 3 months. Exclusion was applied to patients with uncontrolled infections, other autoimmune diseases, pregnancy or lactation. Diagnoses were established on the basis of clinical symptoms, serum thyroxine and TRAb, thyroid ultrasound, and orbital computed tomography. PBMCs were separated from roughly 9.6 ml of fresh peripheral blood using Ficoll-Paque density gradient centrifugation. Total RNA was extracted using Trizol reagent, and RNA quality was assessed on an Agilent 2100 Bioanalyzer. This clonotype was seen many times. This receptor's antigen is unknown. The junction departs from germline at one end; a sequencing error may be responsible. Amplification of TCR beta CDR3 regions was carried out from RNA transcripts. The TCR CDR3 was subjected to a first round of RT-PCR using the HTBI primer set and the Qiagen OneStep RT-PCR kit. Libraries were constructed in a second round of multiplex PCR, after which size selection and purification were performed. Paired-end sequencing of the libraries was performed with 100 bp reads on an Illumina HiSeq2000. The authors' pipeline ran thus. SOAPnuke was used to process the raw data, removing reads that contained adapters or uncalled bases, had a mean Phred below 15, or lacked an exact match to the constant primer or identifier. High-quality paired reads were merged using COPE v1.2.5, and each unique nucleotide sequence was defined as a clonotype. MiTCR v1.1 was used to align the clonotypes against IMGT TRBV, TRBD and TRBJ reference segments. Analysis was restricted to V-J combinations with a frequency above 0.0001, which covered just over 98% of repertoires. The TCS score was defined as F50 (clonal expansion) divided by E x V (chaos), with BLOSUM62-based TCRdist calculated between CDR3 peptides within each V-J. Welch's t-statistics and random forest reduced 514 V-J features to under 15, which were used in a naive Bayes classifier (R e1071). TCRdb trimmed public reads at Q25 via fastp, called clones via MiXCR and kept in-frame beta chains. Merged by CDR3 protein, the rows form single entries marked with the most common genes and DNA. These V and J calls originate from TCRdb's pipeline instead of the authors' own analysis. The sample includes about 520,000 distinct CDR3 sequences, with approximately 25% observed a single time. The top ten constitute around 11% of the sample.

The specimen sequenced was blood. The clonotype comes from a woman in her 30s with Graves' ophthalmopathy.

CDR3 region: CANSDGLAVYEQYF. DNA sequence: TGTGCCAACAGTGACGGACTAGCGGTCTACGAGCAGTACTTC. The sequence links TRBV2 to TRBJ2-7, with TRBD2 identical over 10 junction bases. Including the terminal cysteine and phenylalanine, the CDR3 comprises 14 residues. Only the CDR3 region is kept as DNA, spanning 42 bases read in frame from base 1. CDR1 and CDR2 are read off the germline V gene as SNHLY and FYNNEI.